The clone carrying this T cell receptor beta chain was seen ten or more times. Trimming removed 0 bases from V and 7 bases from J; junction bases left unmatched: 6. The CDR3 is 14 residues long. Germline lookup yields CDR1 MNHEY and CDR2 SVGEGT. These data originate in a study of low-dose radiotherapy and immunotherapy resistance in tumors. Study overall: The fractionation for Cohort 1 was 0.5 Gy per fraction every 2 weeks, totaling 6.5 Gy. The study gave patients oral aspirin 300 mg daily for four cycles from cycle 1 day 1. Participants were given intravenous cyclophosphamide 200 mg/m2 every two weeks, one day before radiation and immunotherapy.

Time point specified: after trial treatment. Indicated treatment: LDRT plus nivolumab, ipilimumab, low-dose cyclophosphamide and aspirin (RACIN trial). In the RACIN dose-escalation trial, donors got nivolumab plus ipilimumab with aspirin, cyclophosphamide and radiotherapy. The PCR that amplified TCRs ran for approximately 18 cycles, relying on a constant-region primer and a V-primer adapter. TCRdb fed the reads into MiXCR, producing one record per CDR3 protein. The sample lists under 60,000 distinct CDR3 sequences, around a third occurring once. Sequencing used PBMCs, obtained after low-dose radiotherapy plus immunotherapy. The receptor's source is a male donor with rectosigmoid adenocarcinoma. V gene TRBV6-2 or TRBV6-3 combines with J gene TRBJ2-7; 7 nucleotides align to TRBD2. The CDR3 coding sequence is TGTGCCAGCAGTTACTCGGGCGGGAGAAATGAGCAGTACTTC. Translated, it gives CASSYSGGRNEQYF.